The clone carrying this TCR beta chain has a count of ten or more. The antigen is not known. Both TRBC1 and TRBC2 were covered by a beta constant-region primer of two equimolar oligonucleotides. Nested alpha and beta constant-region primers with the SP2 primer drove four PCR rounds on ligated cDNA. TCRdb independently ran MiXCR on the UMI-ligation and nested PCR reads; one entry per CDR3 protein. This sample carries some 100,000 distinct CDR3 sequences, 7% to 7.5% of them seen once, and the ten largest clones take 1.6%. This CDR3 contains 15 residues. With 8 bases removed from V and 2 bases from J, the gap between germline ends came to 16 bases. The data originate from a study of naive and memory T cell subsets. Study observations and caveats: Naive and memory repertoire findings lacked a ground truth for validation. Gini index rose across naive, CM, EM and EMRA in CD4 and CD8.

This chain connects TRBV12-3 or TRBV12-4 to TRBJ1-3, with D perhaps matching TRBD1 (5 bases). The sequenced sample was central memory CD4+ T cells from blood. The TCR was taken from a human donor in good health. The CDR3 sequence: CASGGRGTAGNTIYF. CDR3 nucleotide sequence: TGTGCCAGCGGGGGTCGGGGGACGGCTGGAAACACCATATATTTT.